This record looks at one T cell receptor beta chain sequence and its context. This table comes from immunoSEQ multiplex PCR, and its TCRdb copy is limited to in-frame clones, with some not included. Of roughly 35,000 clones listed, roughly 80% are singletons. The data derive from a study of OX40 agonist ivuxolimab in advanced cancers. The CDR3 has 16 amino acids. Germline V gene sequence: CDR1 SEHNR, CDR2 FQNEAQ (reference sequence). V shed 5 bases and J shed 0 bases, with 13 bases lying between them. The sequenced sample was CD4+ or CD8+ T cells sorted from blood, obtained in a trial of the OX40 agonist ivuxolimab. This rearrangement joins TRBV7-9 to TRBJ1-4; tentative D call: TRBD1 (6 bases). This sequence was found in an adult with an advanced solid tumor such as melanoma, head and neck, liver or kidney cancer. For the CDR3, the DNA is TGTGCCAGCAGCCCCTTAGAGGGGGCAACTAATGAAAAACTGTTTTTT. Its translation is CASSPLEGATNEKLFF.